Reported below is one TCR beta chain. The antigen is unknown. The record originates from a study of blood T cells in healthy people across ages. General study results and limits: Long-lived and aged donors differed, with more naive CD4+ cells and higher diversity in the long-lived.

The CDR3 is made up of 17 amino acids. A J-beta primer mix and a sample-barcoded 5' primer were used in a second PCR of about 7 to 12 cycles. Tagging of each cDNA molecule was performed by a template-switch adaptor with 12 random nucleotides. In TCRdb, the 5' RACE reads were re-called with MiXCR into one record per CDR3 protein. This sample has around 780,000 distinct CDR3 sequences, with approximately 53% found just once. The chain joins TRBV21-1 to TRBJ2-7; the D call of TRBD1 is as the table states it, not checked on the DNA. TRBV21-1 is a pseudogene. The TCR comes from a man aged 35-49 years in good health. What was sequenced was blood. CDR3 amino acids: CASNKSLIRGRGYEQYF. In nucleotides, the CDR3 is TGTGCCAGCAACAAATCACTCATAAGGGGCAGGGGTTACGAGCAGTACTTC.